Listed here are 27 T cell receptor beta chains from one sample, sequenced in a study of siplizumab effects on memory and regulatory T cells. Only in-frame clones appear in the TCRdb table, and some are missing; sequencing was by immunoSEQ multiplex PCR. The sample records about 97,000 clones, 92% being singletons. The sample was CD4+ T cells sorted from blood. The origin of the receptors is a human donor in good health.

The CDR3 protein is CASTPGLRGPEAFF. Here the CDR3 DNA reads TGTGCCAGCACCCCCGGGCTGCGTGGTCCTGAAGCTTTCTTT. This rearrangement joins TRBV2 to TRBJ1-1; D is unclear. V was shortened by 7 bases and J by 6 bases, with 18 bases between the two germline ends. CDR3 size: 14 residues. The germline V gene encodes CDR1 SNHLY and CDR2 FYNNEI.

This clone was detected only once. The chain combines TRBV14 with TRBJ2-7; 8 bases map to TRBD2. The CDR3 runs 14 residues. V lost 4 bases to trimming and J lost 9 bases; unmatched junction nucleotides: 11. Germline V gene sequence: CDR1 SGHDN, CDR2 FVKESK. The CDR3 region is CASSRQRELIGQYF. The CDR3, as DNA: TGTGCCAGCAGCCGACAGCGGGAGCTTATTGGGCAGTACTTC. Full variable domain (outside the CDR3, taken from reference TRBV14 and TRBJ2-7): EAGVTQFPSHSVIEKGQTVTLRCDPISGHDNLYWYRRVMGKEIKFLLHFVKESKQDESGMPNNRFLAERTGGTYSTLKVQPAELEDSGVYFCASSRQRELIGQYFGPGTRLTVT.

This sequence joins TRBV14 and TRBJ1-1, with D possibly matching TRBD1 (6 bases). CDR3 size: 13 residues. With 6 bases removed from V and 3 bases from J, the gap between germline ends came to 11 bases. CDR1 is SGHDN and CDR2 is FVKESK in the germline V gene. This chain's CDR3 is CASSSQGYTEAFF. CDR3 sequence (DNA): TGTGCCAGCAGTTCACAGGGCTACACTGAAGCTTTCTTT.

J is TRBJ1-4 and V is TRBV7-9; 8 nucleotides agree with TRBD1. The CDR3 runs to 15 residues. Germline assignment: CDR1 SEHNR and CDR2 FQNEAQ (reference sequence). J was trimmed by 7 bases and V by 2 bases; bases with no gene match: 6. CDR3 nucleotide sequence: TGTGCCAGCAGCTTACCACAGGGGGGGGTTGAAAAACTGTTTTTT. It codes for CASSLPQGGVEKLFF.

The chain joins TRBV6-5 to TRBJ1-3, with D hard to call. Germline CDR1 MNHEY, CDR2 SVGAGI. This CDR3 is 15 amino acids long. Trimming removed 5 bases from V and 0 bases from J, with 11 bases in between. The CDR3 sequence: CASSRETDSGNTIYF. The DNA for the CDR3 is TGTGCCAGCAGTAGAGAGACGGACTCTGGAAACACCATATATTTT.

The rearrangement uses TRBV27 and TRBJ2-7; TRBD2 matches at 8 bases. Germline V gives CDR1 MNHEY, CDR2 SMNVEV (reference sequence). V shed 0 bases and J 6 bases; nucleotides not matched to a gene: 7. This CDR3 contains 15 residues. Written as DNA, the CDR3 is TGTGCCAGCAGTTTATCGGTCGGGAGGGCCGTCGAGCAGTACTTC. Protein product: CASSLSVGRAVEQYF.

V gene TRBV19 combines with J gene TRBJ2-1, with 10 bases fitting TRBD1. The CDR3 is 14 amino acids. Germline CDR1 reads LNHDA; CDR2 reads SQIVND (reference sequence). With 4 bases clipped from V and 7 bases from J, the junction kept 4 bases outside the gene matches. The CDR3 loop is CASSRQGALNEQFF. For the CDR3, the DNA is TGTGCCAGTAGTAGACAGGGGGCGCTGAATGAGCAGTTCTTC.

This clone was seen just once. V gene TRBV7-9 combines with J gene TRBJ1-2; 8 bases align to TRBD1. CDR1 is SEHNR, CDR2 FQNEAQ, per germline (reference sequence). This CDR3 is built from 16 residues. V trimming: 3 bases; J trimming: 0 bases; junction bases outside the gene matches: 6. CDR3 in amino acids: CASSFAGGLANYGYTF. CDR3 sequence (DNA): TGTGCCAGCAGCTTCGCAGGGGGCTTGGCTAACTATGGCTACACCTTC.

The chain links TRBV18 to TRBJ1-2; D possibly corresponds to TRBD1 (5 bases). This CDR3 contains 12 residues. Trimming removed 4 bases at V and 8 bases at J, with 11 bases between. Germline loops: CDR1 KGHSH, CDR2 LQKENI. The CDR3 bases are TGTGCCAGCTCACAGAGGGGTGACGGCTACACCTTC. The encoded protein is CASSQRGDGYTF.

The rearrangement links TRBV28 to TRBJ1-1, with a weak D call TRBD1 (5 bases). V lost 8 bases and J 5 bases, leaving 21 bases between the germline ends. The CDR3 has 15 residues. CDR1 MDHEN and CDR2 SYDVKM come from the germline V gene. The CDR3 DNA reads TGTGCCAGCCGGCCCAGACTGCGGGCAGGGACTGAAGCTTTCTTT. Translated, it gives CASRPRLRAGTEAFF.

The count of this clone is one. The gene calls are TRBV19 and TRBJ2-7, with a possible D match to TRBD1 (6 bases). The CDR3 totals 13 residues. Trimming took off 4 bases at V and 3 bases at J, with 10 bases between the two ends. Per germline, CDR1 LNHDA and CDR2 SQIVND (reference sequence). The CDR3 DNA reads TGTGCCAGTAGTACCACAGGGAACTACGAGCAGTACTTC. This codes for CASSTTGNYEQYF.

This rearrangement joins TRBV30 to TRBJ2-7; D perhaps matches TRBD2 (7 bases). Germline CDR1 and CDR2: GTSNPN and SVGIG (reference sequence). The length of the CDR3 is 16 residues. Trimming removed 0 bases from V and 2 bases from J, with 17 bases in between. Written as DNA, the CDR3 is TGTGCCTGGAGTGTACTTGGGGGGGCGGCACCCTACGAGCAGTACTTC. Its translation: CAWSVLGGAAPYEQYF.

This clone was seen a few times. The gene calls are TRBV30 and TRBJ2-3; D unclear. CDR3 size: 11 residues. CDR1 GTSNPN and CDR2 SVGIG come from the germline V gene (reference sequence). Trimming cost V 0 bases and J 6 bases, with 4 bases left between them. Written as DNA, the CDR3 is TGTGCCTGGAGTGTACGGGATACGCAGTATTTT. As protein: CAWSVRDTQYF.

V and J are TRBV5-1 and TRBJ2-2; D not resolved. This CDR3 is built from 15 residues. In germline, CDR1 is SGHRS, CDR2 YFSETQ. V was trimmed by 0 bases and J by 0 bases, leaving 6 bases between them. This chain's CDR3 is CASSLVSSNTGELFF. The CDR3 DNA sequence: TGCGCCAGCAGCTTGGTGTCCTCGAACACCGGGGAGCTGTTTTTT.

The chain links TRBV5-4 to TRBJ2-3; D is undetermined. The CDR3 has 14 residues. Trimming shortened V by 0 bases and J by 2 bases, and 7 bases separated the two germline ends. Germline CDR1 is SGHNT and CDR2 is YYREEE (reference sequence). For the CDR3, the DNA is TGTGCCAGCAGCTTGGGGCGCCTCACAGATACGCAGTATTTT. It yields the protein CASSLGRLTDTQYF.

The rearrangement joins TRBV7-6 to TRBJ1-4; 11 nucleotides agree with TRBD1. Germline CDR1 is SGHVS and CDR2 is FNYEAQ. V lost 1 base to trimming and J lost 2 bases; unmatched junction nucleotides: 9. This CDR3 has 19 amino acids. The chain's CDR3 is CASSLVPGQGAQTNEKLFF. The CDR3 region has the DNA TGTGCCAGCAGCTTAGTGCCAGGACAGGGGGCGCAGACTAATGAAAAACTGTTTTTT.

The chain is built from TRBV5-1 and TRBJ2-2; D is ambiguous. The V end was cut by 6 bases, the J end by 8 bases, with 11 bases between. The CDR3 consists of 12 residues. Germline V gene lookup returns CDR1 SGHRS and CDR2 YFSETQ. CDR3: CASTESPGELFF. The CDR3 DNA reads TGCGCCAGCACTGAAAGTCCGGGGGAGCTGTTTTTT. Combining the CDR3 with reference TRBV5-1 and TRBJ2-2 gives the whole variable domain KAGVTQTPRYLIKTRGQQVTLSCSPISGHRSVSWYQQTPGQGLQFLFEYFSETQRNKGNFPGRFSGRQFSNSRSEMNVSTLELGDSALYLCASTESPGELFFGEGSRLTVL.

V is TRBV5-1 and J is TRBJ1-1, with D possibly TRBD1 on 5 matching bases. The CDR3 sequence is 14 residues long. Germline V lookup: CDR1 SGHRS, CDR2 YFSETQ. With 0 bases removed from V and 3 bases from J, the gap between germline ends came to 9 bases. The CDR3: CASSLAGTYTEAFF. CDR3 bases: TGCGCCAGCAGCTTGGCCGGGACCTACACTGAAGCTTTCTTT.

The gene calls are TRBV6-5 and TRBJ2-1; D call uncertain. The CDR3 runs to 14 residues. CDR1 is MNHEY, CDR2 SVGAGI, per germline. V shed 0 bases and J shed 7 bases, with 10 bases lying between them. The CDR3 reads CASSYSRPGNEQFF. The CDR3 DNA sequence: TGTGCCAGCAGTTACTCCCGCCCTGGGAATGAGCAGTTCTTC.

V gene TRBV5-1 combines with J gene TRBJ2-3, with 9 bases that match TRBD2. Germline V CDR1 and CDR2: SGHRS, YFSETQ. The length of the CDR3 is 18 residues. V lost 0 bases to trimming and J lost 3 bases; unmatched junction nucleotides: 11. CDR3 protein: CASSLAPIAGVATDTQYF. The CDR3 nucleotides are TGCGCCAGCAGCTTGGCCCCAATAGCGGGAGTGGCTACAGATACGCAGTATTTT.

In this sample, this clone turned up once. J is TRBJ1-2 and V is TRBV28; possible D gene TRBD1, 6 bases. Germline CDR1 and CDR2: MDHEN and SYDVKM. V lost 3 bases, J lost 7 bases, and 15 bases lay in between. The CDR3 runs to 14 residues. Here the CDR3 reads CASSFTRGAVGYTF. CDR3 nucleotides: TGTGCCAGCAGTTTTACTCGGGGGGCGGTTGGCTACACCTTC.

The V gene is TRBV13, the J gene TRBJ2-7; tentatively, D is TRBD1 (5 bases). The CDR3 sequence is 13 residues long. Per germline, CDR1 PRHDT and CDR2 FYEKMQ (reference sequence). The V and J ends lost 2 bases and 3 bases respectively, with 8 bases between them. CDR3 protein: CASSLQGSYEQYF. The DNA of the CDR3 is TGTGCCAGCAGCTTACAGGGTAGCTACGAGCAGTACTTC.

The count of this clone is one. The V gene is TRBV11-1, the J gene TRBJ1-4; D is undetermined. Trimming removed 5 bases from V and 1 base from J, with 14 bases in between. The CDR3 is 16 residues long. Per the germline V gene, CDR1 is SGHAT and CDR2 is FQDESV (reference sequence). This CDR3 reads CASSPGRTRTNEKLFF. Written as DNA, the CDR3 is TGTGCCAGCAGCCCGGGTAGGACGAGAACTAATGAAAAACTGTTTTTT.

This chain uses TRBV10-1 with TRBJ2-1, with D perhaps being TRBD1 or TRBD2 (5 bases each). Germline loops: CDR1 WNHNN, CDR2 SYGVQD (reference sequence). The length of the CDR3 is 13 residues. V was trimmed by 5 bases and J by 10 bases, leaving 15 bases between them. In DNA form, the CDR3 reads TGCGCCAGCAGTTACGGTCTAGCAGGGGAGCAGTTCTTC. Amino acids: CASSYGLAGEQFF.

This chain uses TRBV27 with TRBJ1-1; no clear D gene. This CDR3 contains 13 residues. Germline values: CDR1 MNHEY, CDR2 SMNVEV (reference sequence). The V end lost 2 bases, the J end lost 1 base, and 5 bases lay between the germline ends. This CDR3 is CASSLKSNTEAFF. In nucleotides, the CDR3 is TGTGCCAGCAGTTTAAAGTCGAACACTGAAGCTTTCTTT.

The rearrangement links TRBV6-5 to TRBJ2-5; TRBD2 might be the D (6 bases). The germline V gene has CDR1 MNHEY and CDR2 SVGAGI. The CDR3 totals 15 residues. V dropped 2 bases and J dropped 5 bases, with 15 bases sitting between them. In nucleotides, the CDR3 is TGTGCCAGCAGTTACGGGACTTCCCGTATCGAGACCCAGTACTTC. Translating it yields CASSYGTSRIETQYF.

J is TRBJ1-1 and V is TRBV5-1; 7 positions match TRBD1. CDR3 length: 15 residues. Trimming cost V 2 bases and J 0 bases; bases outside gene matches: 4. Germline V gene sequence: CDR1 SGHRS, CDR2 YFSETQ. The CDR3 loop reads CASSLDRAVNTEAFF. DNA for the CDR3: TGCGCCAGCAGCTTAGACAGGGCCGTGAACACTGAAGCTTTCTTT.